Shown below are 6 T cell receptor beta chains from a single sample sequenced in a study of blood T cell repertoires in COVID-19. This table comes from immunoSEQ multiplex PCR, and its TCRdb copy is limited to in-frame clones, with some not included. The data show some 170,000 clones, 82% seen once. Sequencing was performed on peripheral blood. These receptors all stem from a woman between 65 and 79 years old with acute or convalescent COVID-19.

The chain employs TRBV28 and TRBJ1-5; 7 positions agree with TRBD1. The junction had 6 bases not matched to a gene; V was cut back by 8 bases and J by 2 bases. CDR1 MDHEN and CDR2 SYDVKM come from the germline V gene. This CDR3 is 14 amino acids long. DNA of the CDR3: TGTGCCAGCCGACAGGGCTTTGGCAATCAGCCCCAGCATTTT. Protein sequence: CASRQGFGNQPQHF.

The rearrangement joins TRBV14 to TRBJ2-5, with TRBD2 matching over 11 bases. The CDR3 has 17 residues. After removal of 3 bases from V and 1 base from J, the junction contained 7 bases not matched to a gene. Germline assignment: CDR1 SGHDN and CDR2 FVKESK. The CDR3 loop reads CASSQRLAGGLQETQYF. The CDR3 DNA sequence: TGTGCCAGCAGCCAGCGGCTAGCGGGGGGTCTCCAAGAGACCCAGTACTTC.

The chain recombines TRBV28 with TRBJ2-2; a possible D gene is TRBD1 (5 bases). This CDR3 has 14 amino acids. Between the trimmed V and J ends, which lost 5 bases and 6 bases, there was a span of 13 bases. Per germline, CDR1 MDHEN and CDR2 SYDVKM. CDR3 sequence: CASSRQLWPGELFF. The CDR3, as DNA: TGTGCCAGCAGTAGACAGTTATGGCCCGGGGAGCTGTTTTTT.

The chain carries TRBV10-2 and TRBJ2-2; TRBD2 matches at 13 bases. The junction had 4 bases not matched to a gene; V was cut back by 11 bases and J by 4 bases. The CDR3 runs 14 residues. Per the germline V gene, CDR1 is WSHSY and CDR2 is SAAADI. Here the CDR3 reads CAAGLAGATGELFF. CDR3 sequence (DNA): TGCGCCGCTGGACTAGCGGGGGCCACCGGGGAGCTGTTTTTT.

This chain links TRBV5-4 with TRBJ2-2; D possibly corresponds to TRBD2 (7 bases). Trimming removed 4 bases from V and 1 base from J, with 20 bases in between. The length of the CDR3 is 18 residues. Germline loops: CDR1 SGHNT, CDR2 YYREEE (reference sequence). CDR3 sequence reads: CASSPPRGGGLNTGELFF. CDR3 DNA: TGTGCCAGCAGCCCACCGCGGGGCGGGGGCTTGAACACCGGGGAGCTGTTTTTT. Full variable domain (missing parts from reference TRBV5-4 and TRBJ2-2): ETGVTQSPTHLIKTRGQQVTLRCSSQSGHNTVSWYQQALGQGPQFIFQYYREEENGRGNFPPRFSGLQFPNYSSELNVNALELDDSALYLCASSPPRGGGLNTGELFFGEGSRLTVL.

The chain combines TRBV28 with TRBJ2-7; 9 bases are shared with TRBD2. CDR1 MDHEN and CDR2 SYDVKM come from the germline V gene. The CDR3 is made up of 13 amino acids. Trimming at V came to 2 bases and at J to 6 bases, leaving 2 bases not matched to a gene. CDR3 in DNA: TGTGCCAGCAGTTTACGGCGGGGGGGCGAGCAGTACTTC. Its translation: CASSLRRGGEQYF.